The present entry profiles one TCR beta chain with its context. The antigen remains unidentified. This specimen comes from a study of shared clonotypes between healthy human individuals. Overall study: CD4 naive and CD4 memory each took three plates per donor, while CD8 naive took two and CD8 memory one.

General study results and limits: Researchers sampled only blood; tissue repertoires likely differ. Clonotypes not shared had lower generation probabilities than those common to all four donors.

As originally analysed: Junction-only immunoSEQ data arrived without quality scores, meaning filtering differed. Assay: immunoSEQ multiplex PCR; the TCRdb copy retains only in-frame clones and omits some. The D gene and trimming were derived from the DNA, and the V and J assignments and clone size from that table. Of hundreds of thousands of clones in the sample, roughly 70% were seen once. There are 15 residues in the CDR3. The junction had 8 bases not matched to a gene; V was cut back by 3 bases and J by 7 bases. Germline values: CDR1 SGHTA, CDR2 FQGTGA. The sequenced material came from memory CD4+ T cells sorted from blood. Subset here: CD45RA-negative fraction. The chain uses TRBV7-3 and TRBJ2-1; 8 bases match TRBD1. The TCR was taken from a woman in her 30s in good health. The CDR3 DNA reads TGTGCCAGCAGCTTGCGGACAGGGATGTGGAATGAGCAGTTCTTC. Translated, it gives CASSLRTGMWNEQFF. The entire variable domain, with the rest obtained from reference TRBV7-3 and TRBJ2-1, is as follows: GAGVSQTPSNKVTEKGKYVELRCDPISGHTALYWYRQSLGQGPEFLIYFQGTGAADDSGLPNDRFFAVRPEGSVSTLKIQRTERGDSAVYLCASSLRTGMWNEQFFGPGTRLTVL.